This passage covers 18 T cell receptor beta chains from one sample sequenced in a study of blood T cell repertoires in COVID-19 (TCRdb year 2020). The library was obtained by the immunoSEQ multiplex PCR assay. This is the immuneACCESS table as TCRdb keeps it, with only in-frame sequences that have V and J called. A part of the clones is gone; compared with another copy, unresolved V genes explain less than half, and the rest is unexplained. This sample is represented by about 270,000 clones; roughly 82% of them were singletons. Roughly 6.2% of the sample is held by the ten biggest clonotypes. Sequencing was carried out using peripheral blood. The receptors originated from a woman of 80 years or more with COVID-19, enrolled during active disease.

The J gene is TRBJ2-1, the V gene TRBV6-5, with 9 bases that match TRBD1. Germline-derived CDR1 and CDR2 are MNHEY and SVGAGI. The J segment lost 5 bases and the V segment lost 7 bases, leaving 6 bases of the junction unmatched. This CDR3 comprises 14 residues. CDR3 region: CASKGGQGDNEQFF. As DNA, the CDR3 is TGTGCCAGCAAAGGGGGACAGGGAGACAATGAGCAGTTCTTC.

This chain links TRBV5-1 with TRBJ1-3; D not certain. Germline lookup yields CDR1 SGHRS and CDR2 YFSETQ. Between the trimmed V and J ends, which lost 0 bases and 3 bases, there was a span of 16 bases. CDR3 length equals 17 residues. For the CDR3, the DNA is TGCGCCAGCAGCTTGGTCGGGGAACCTACCTTTGGAAACACCATATATTTT. It translates to CASSLVGEPTFGNTIYF. The complete variable domain, with remaining parts taken from reference TRBV5-1 and TRBJ1-3, reads KAGVTQTPRYLIKTRGQQVTLSCSPISGHRSVSWYQQTPGQGLQFLFEYFSETQRNKGNFPGRFSGRQFSNSRSEMNVSTLELGDSALYLCASSLVGEPTFGNTIYFGEGSWLTVV.

This chain uses TRBV2 with TRBJ1-1; 10 bases match TRBD1. The germline V gene has CDR1 SNHLY and CDR2 FYNNEI. The V gene end was trimmed by 6 bases and the J gene end by 1 base; junction bases not matched to a gene: 8. The CDR3 consists of 16 residues. CDR3 sequence (DNA): TGTGCCAGCAGAAGACAGGGGGCCGGGGCGAACACTGAAGCTTTCTTT. This sequence encodes CASRRQGAGANTEAFF.

The chain uses TRBV2 and TRBJ1-4; 8 nucleotides agree with TRBD1. Germline CDR1 is SNHLY and CDR2 is FYNNEI. Trimming at V came to 4 bases and at J to 7 bases, leaving 8 bases not matched to a gene. CDR3 size: 15 residues. The CDR3 loop is CASSGGQASFEKLFF. The CDR3 bases are TGTGCCAGCAGTGGGGGACAGGCCAGCTTTGAAAAACTGTTTTTT.

V is TRBV2 and J is TRBJ2-2; TRBD1 matches 7 bases. V was clipped by 7 bases and J by 4 bases; unmatched bases: 6. The CDR3 has 14 amino acids. Germline CDR1 and CDR2: SNHLY and FYNNEI. In DNA form, the CDR3 reads TGTGCCAGCATAGGGGCAGGGGGCACCGGGGAGCTGTTTTTT. Its protein product is CASIGAGGTGELFF.

This rearrangement joins TRBV3-1 (or the pseudogene TRBV3-2) to TRBJ2-2; no firm D call. With 1 base removed from V and 4 bases from J, the gap between germline ends came to 7 bases. The CDR3 is 14 residues long. CDR1 and CDR2 (germline): LGHDT, YNNKEL (reference sequence). The CDR3 DNA is TGTGCCAGCAGCCAAGCTCTCGTCACCGGGGAGCTGTTTTTT. This gives the protein CASSQALVTGELFF.

The chain joins TRBV28 to TRBJ1-2; TRBD1 matches 7 bases. The J segment lost 4 bases and the V segment lost 5 bases, leaving 7 bases of the junction unmatched. Germline V gene lookup returns CDR1 MDHEN and CDR2 SYDVKM. This CDR3 has 14 residues. The CDR3 DNA follows: TGTGCCAGCAGTCCCACGGACAGGCTCTATGGCTACACCTTC. Its protein is CASSPTDRLYGYTF.

This clone was observed a single time. The chain joins TRBV7-3 to TRBJ1-1; tentative D call: TRBD1 (5 bases). Germline-derived CDR1 and CDR2 are SGHTA and FQGTGA. CDR3 length: 16 amino acids. Trimming took 5 bases from V and 0 from J, leaving 16 bases between them. The CDR3 nucleotides are TGTGCCAGCAGCGCCCAGGGCCCCCCATTGAACACTGAAGCTTTCTTT. Amino acids: CASSAQGPPLNTEAFF.

The count of this clone is one. The V gene is TRBV7-8, the J gene TRBJ2-4; D is possibly TRBD2 (5 bases). The CDR3 runs to 16 residues. Germline V gene sequence: CDR1 SGHVS, CDR2 FQNEAQ. The V and J ends lost 5 bases and 8 bases respectively, with 22 bases between them. The CDR3 is CASSPGPGRREYIQYF. CDR3 in DNA: TGTGCCAGCAGCCCTGGCCCCGGACGCCGGGAATACATTCAGTACTTC.

This chain connects TRBV3-1 (or the pseudogene TRBV3-2) to TRBJ1-1, with 8 positions matching TRBD1. Germline lookup yields CDR1 LGHDT and CDR2 YNNKEL (reference sequence). This CDR3 spans 14 amino acids. Trimming at V came to 3 bases and at J to 4 bases, leaving 4 bases not matched to a gene. The CDR3 nucleotides read TGTGCCAGCAGCCAGGTACAGGGGGGCACTGAAGCTTTCTTT. Amino acids: CASSQVQGGTEAFF.

Only a few counts were recorded for this clone. This chain links TRBV6-1 with TRBJ1-1, with D unclear. This CDR3 has 15 amino acids. The germline V and J ends were trimmed by 1 base and 4 bases, with 13 bases remaining between them. Germline CDR1 reads MNHNS; CDR2 reads SASEGT. The CDR3 DNA follows: TGTGCCAGCAGTGAAGAGGAAGTGAGGGCCACTGAAGCTTTCTTT. This gives the protein CASSEEEVRATEAFF.

J is TRBJ1-5 and V is TRBV7-2; 9 positions agree with TRBD1. Per the germline V gene, CDR1 is SGHTA and CDR2 is FQGNSA. V lost 5 bases and J lost 4; bases outside the gene matches: 3. There are 14 residues in the CDR3. The CDR3 bases are TGTGCCAGCAGCCGGGGACAGGGAAATCAGCCCCAGCATTTT. The encoded protein is CASSRGQGNQPQHF.

V is TRBV19 and J is TRBJ1-5; TRBD1 might be the D (5 bases). The CDR3 has 16 amino acids. Per germline, CDR1 LNHDA and CDR2 SQIVND (reference sequence). V shed 8 bases and J shed 0 bases, with 17 bases lying between them. CDR3 nucleotide sequence: TGTGCCAGTCCAGTCCGACAGCCAGTTAGCAATCAGCCCCAGCATTTT. It codes for CASPVRQPVSNQPQHF.

The V gene is TRBV5-1, the J gene TRBJ1-3; D might be TRBD1 (5 bases). This CDR3 spans 14 amino acids. The V end was cut by 4 bases, the J end by 3 bases, with 11 bases between. Germline CDR1 SGHRS, CDR2 YFSETQ. The CDR3 DNA is TGCGCCAGCAGCCCGCGGGGGTATGGAAACACCATATATTTT. This translates into CASSPRGYGNTIYF. Full variable domain (outside the CDR3, taken from reference TRBV5-1 and TRBJ1-3): KAGVTQTPRYLIKTRGQQVTLSCSPISGHRSVSWYQQTPGQGLQFLFEYFSETQRNKGNFPGRFSGRQFSNSRSEMNVSTLELGDSALYLCASSPRGYGNTIYFGEGSWLTVV.

The rearrangement links TRBV7-2 to TRBJ1-3, with D uncertain. Germline loops: CDR1 SGHTA, CDR2 FQGNSA. The CDR3 has 15 amino acids. V lost 4 bases to trimming and J lost 0 bases, with 10 bases between them. This CDR3 is CASSSTRSSGNTIYF. CDR3 in DNA: TGTGCCAGCAGCTCCACACGAAGCTCTGGAAACACCATATATTTT.

This sequence joins TRBV6-5 and TRBJ2-1; TRBD1 matches 7 bases. The CDR3 spans 14 residues. In germline, CDR1 is MNHEY, CDR2 SVGAGI. Trimming at V came to 7 bases and at J to 3 bases, leaving 6 bases not matched to a gene. As DNA, the CDR3 is TGTGCCAGCATCCTGAACAGGGGCTACAATGAGCAGTTCTTC. Its protein product is CASILNRGYNEQFF.

The chain combines TRBV2 with TRBJ2-3, with 9 bases matching TRBD2. CDR3 length equals 16 residues. Trimming at V came to 6 bases and at J to 5 bases, leaving 12 bases not matched to a gene. CDR1 and CDR2 from the germline V gene are SNHLY and FYNNEI. The CDR3 protein is CASSSRAGGRVDTQYF. CDR3 nucleotide sequence: TGTGCCAGCAGCTCACGGGCGGGGGGGAGAGTAGATACGCAGTATTTT.

V and J are TRBV24-1 and TRBJ1-5; a possible D gene is TRBD1 (6 bases). This CDR3 comprises 15 residues. Trimming shortened V by 2 bases and J by 3 bases, and 10 bases separated the two germline ends. The germline CDR1 and CDR2 sequences are KGHDR and SFDVKD. The CDR3 sequence is CATSDSTGPNQPQHF. CDR3 coding DNA: TGTGCCACCAGTGATTCGACAGGTCCCAATCAGCCCCAGCATTTT.